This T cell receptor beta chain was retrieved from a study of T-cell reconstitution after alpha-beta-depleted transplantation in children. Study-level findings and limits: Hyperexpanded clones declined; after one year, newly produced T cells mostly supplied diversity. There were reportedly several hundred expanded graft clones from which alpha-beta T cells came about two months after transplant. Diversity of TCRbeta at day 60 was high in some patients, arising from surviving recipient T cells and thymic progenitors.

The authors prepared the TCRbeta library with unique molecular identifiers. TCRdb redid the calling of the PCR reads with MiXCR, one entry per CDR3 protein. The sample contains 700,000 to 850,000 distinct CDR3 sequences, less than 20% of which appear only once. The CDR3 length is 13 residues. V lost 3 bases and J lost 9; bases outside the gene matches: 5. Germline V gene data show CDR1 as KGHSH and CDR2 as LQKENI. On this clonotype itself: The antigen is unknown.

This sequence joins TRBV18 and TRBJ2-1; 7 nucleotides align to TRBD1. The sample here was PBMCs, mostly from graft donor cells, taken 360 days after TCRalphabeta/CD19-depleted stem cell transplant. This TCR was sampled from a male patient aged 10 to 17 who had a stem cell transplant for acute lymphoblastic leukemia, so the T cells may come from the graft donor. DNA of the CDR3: TGTGCCAGCTCACCGACAGGGTACGGTGAGCAGTTCTTC. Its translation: CASSPTGYGEQFF.